The rows below give T cell receptor beta chains drawn from one sample of a study of control samples from healthy donors and cancer patients. Repertoires were generated with immunoSEQ multiplex PCR, while TCRdb's copy carries only in-frame clones and drops some. The sample shows 95,000 to 150,000 clones, about 87% of them seen only once. Sequenced sample: blood. These receptors were taken from a man aged 35-49 years in good health. Each CDR3 is given with its conserved first and last residue. The order of the fields is J gene, D gene, V gene, clone size, CDR3 protein, CDR3 DNA. A D gene is named only where the DNA matches it firmly. The listing skips clone size in some rows; elsewhere it reads once, few, many or a size class.

>TRBJ2-3|NA|TRBV13|NA
CASSSFRRTDTQYF
TGTGCCAGCAGTTCTTTTAGGCGCACAGATACGCAGTATTTT
>TRBJ2-7|NA|TRBV5-1|NA
CASSLSDGPYEQYF
TGCGCCAGCAGCTTGAGCGACGGGCCCTACGAGCAGTACTTC
>TRBJ2-1|TRBD2|TRBV5-1|NA
CASSRAGTSGGNEQFF
TGCGCCAGCAGCAGGGCGGGGACTAGCGGGGGAAATGAGCAGTTCTTC
>TRBJ2-2|TRBD1|TRBV7-9|NA
CASSLGTGFFTGELFF
TGTGCCAGCAGCTTAGGGACAGGTTTTTTCACCGGGGAGCTGTTTTTT
>TRBJ2-2|NA|TRBV2|NA
CATQKGGNTGELFF
TGTGCCACGCAAAAGGGGGGGAACACCGGGGAGCTGTTTTTT
>TRBJ2-1|NA|TRBV7-9|NA
CASSFIAWTVIF
TGTGCCAGCAGCTTTATTGCCTGGACAGTGATCTTC
>TRBJ1-1|NA|TRBV14|NA
CASSHNLDRNTEAFF
TGTGCCAGCAGCCATAACCTGGACAGGAACACTGAAGCTTTCTTT
>TRBJ2-1|NA|TRBV19|NA
CASSIVYNNEQFF
TGTGCCAGTAGTATAGTATACAACAATGAGCAGTTCTTC
>TRBJ2-5|NA|TRBV5-1|NA
CASSLAQNQETQYF
TGCGCCAGCAGCTTGGCTCAGAACCAAGAGACCCAGTACTTC
>TRBJ2-2|NA|TRBV7-9|NA
CASSPQDSLANTGELFF
TGTGCCAGCAGCCCTCAGGACAGTTTGGCGAACACCGGGGAGCTGTTTTTT
>TRBJ1-3|NA|TRBV30|NA
CAWSSGTSSGNTIYF
TGTGCCTGGAGTTCGGGCACCTCCTCTGGAAACACCATATATTTT
>TRBJ1-1|TRBD1|TRBV30|NA
CAWSPGQGNPEAFF
TGTGCCTGGAGTCCGGGACAGGGGAATCCTGAAGCTTTCTTT
>TRBJ1-5|TRBD1|TRBV28|NA
CASRRTGDSNQPQHF
TGTGCCAGCAGACGAACAGGGGACAGCAATCAGCCCCAGCATTTT
>TRBJ2-1|NA|TRBV13|once
CASRGGNEQFF
TGTGCCAGCAGAGGAGGGAATGAGCAGTTCTTC
>TRBJ1-5|NA|TRBV5-1|NA
CASSVEGGNQPQHF
TGCGCCAGCAGCGTTGAAGGGGGCAATCAGCCCCAGCATTTT
>TRBJ1-1|NA|TRBV7-2|NA
CASSLVGGRNTEAFF
TGTGCCAGCAGCTTAGTGGGGGGAAGGAACACTGAAGCTTTCTTT
>TRBJ1-2|NA|TRBV5-1|NA
CASNQDRAVNYGYTF
TGCGCCAGCAACCAGGACAGAGCAGTTAACTATGGCTACACCTTC
>TRBJ2-3|TRBD2|TRBV10-2|NA
CASSESTSGTSTDTQYF
TGCGCCAGCAGTGAGTCGACTAGCGGGACTAGCACAGATACGCAGTATTTT
>TRBJ2-5|NA|TRBV28|NA
CASSPLMGTQYF
TGTGCCAGCAGTCCCCTTATGGGGACCCAGTACTTC
>TRBJ2-3|TRBD2|TRBV24-1|few
CATSDWGEGTDTQYF
TGTGCCACCAGTGACTGGGGGGAGGGGACAGATACGCAGTATTTT
>TRBJ2-7|TRBD1|TRBV6-1|NA
CASSDRQGPYEQYF
TGTGCCAGCAGTGATAGACAGGGACCGTACGAGCAGTACTTC
>TRBJ1-4|NA|TRBV19|NA
CASRGRNEKLFF
TGTGCCAGTAGGGGACGGAATGAAAAACTGTTTTTT
>TRBJ2-7|NA|TRBV6-6|NA
CASSYASGTWQYF
TGTGCCAGCAGTTACGCCTCCGGGACATGGCAGTACTTC
>TRBJ1-6|NA|TRBV27|NA
CASSFRTLGSSYNSPLHF
TGTGCCAGCAGTTTTAGGACCTTAGGGAGCTCCTATAATTCACCCCTCCACTTT
>TRBJ2-5|TRBD1|TRBV24-1|NA
CATSGYRGYQETQYF
TGTGCCACCAGTGGGTACAGGGGGTACCAAGAGACCCAGTACTTC
>TRBJ2-5|NA|TRBV24-1|NA
CATSDLLVVEIQETQYF
TGTGCCACCAGTGATTTACTGGTAGTTGAAATCCAAGAGACCCAGTACTTC
>TRBJ2-1|NA|TRBV11-3|few
CASSRTDNNEQFF
TGTGCCAGCAGCCGGACAGACAACAATGAGCAGTTCTTC
>TRBJ2-3|NA|TRBV24-1|many
CATSALTGTDTQYF
TGTGCCACCAGTGCCCTTACAGGGACAGATACGCAGTATTTT
>TRBJ1-5|TRBD1|TRBV9|once
CASSTSGTDQPQHF
TGTGCCAGCAGCACATCCGGGACAGATCAGCCCCAGCATTTT
>TRBJ1-3|NA|TRBV7-9|once
CASSLDTGSGNTIYF
TGTGCCAGCAGCTTAGATACAGGCTCTGGAAACACCATATATTTT
>TRBJ1-1|TRBD1|TRBV18|NA
CASSRDRMNTEAFF
TGTGCCAGCTCACGGGACAGAATGAACACTGAAGCTTTCTTT
>TRBJ1-5|NA|TRBV30|NA
CAWRGDNNQPQHF
TGTGCCTGGAGGGGGGACAACAATCAGCCCCAGCATTTT
>TRBJ1-2|NA|TRBV18|few
CASSPRSVDGYTF
TGTGCCAGCTCACCAAGGTCGGTTGATGGCTACACCTTC
>TRBJ1-2|NA|TRBV2|NA
CASSQNTGFAGYTF
TGTGCCAGCAGTCAGAACACAGGGTTTGCTGGCTACACCTTC
>TRBJ2-3|NA|TRBV19|NA
CASSIQGSTDTQYF
TGTGCCAGTAGTATCCAGGGAAGCACAGATACGCAGTATTTT
>TRBJ1-1|NA|TRBV18|NA
CASSPSRGPEAFF
TGTGCCAGCTCACCTTCCCGGGGACCCGAAGCTTTCTTT
>TRBJ2-3|NA|TRBV6-1|once
CASSELADTQYF
TGTGCCAGCAGTGAATTAGCAGATACGCAGTATTTT
>TRBJ2-2|NA|TRBV5-1|NA
CASSLDPRPGSGELFF
TGCGCCAGCAGCTTGGACCCTAGGCCGGGATCCGGGGAGCTGTTTTTT
>TRBJ2-1|TRBD2|TRBV10-2|NA
CASTQTSGQPRGTNEQFF
TGCGCCAGCACCCAAACTAGCGGGCAACCGCGCGGAACGAATGAGCAGTTCTTC
>TRBJ1-2|NA|TRBV29-1|once
CSVERANYGYTF
TGCAGCGTTGAAAGAGCTAACTATGGCTACACCTTC
>TRBJ1-1|NA|TRBV5-6|NA
CASSPVQNTEAFF
TGTGCCAGCAGTCCGGTACAGAACACTGAAGCTTTCTTT
>TRBJ1-1|NA|TRBV30|NA
CAWSVSPRIPGGTEAFF
TGTGCCTGGAGTGTATCGCCGCGGATCCCTGGGGGCACTGAAGCTTTCTTT
>TRBJ1-3|NA|TRBV19|NA
CASSPDSGTSGNTIYF
TGTGCCAGTAGTCCGGACAGCGGGACCTCTGGAAACACCATATATTTT